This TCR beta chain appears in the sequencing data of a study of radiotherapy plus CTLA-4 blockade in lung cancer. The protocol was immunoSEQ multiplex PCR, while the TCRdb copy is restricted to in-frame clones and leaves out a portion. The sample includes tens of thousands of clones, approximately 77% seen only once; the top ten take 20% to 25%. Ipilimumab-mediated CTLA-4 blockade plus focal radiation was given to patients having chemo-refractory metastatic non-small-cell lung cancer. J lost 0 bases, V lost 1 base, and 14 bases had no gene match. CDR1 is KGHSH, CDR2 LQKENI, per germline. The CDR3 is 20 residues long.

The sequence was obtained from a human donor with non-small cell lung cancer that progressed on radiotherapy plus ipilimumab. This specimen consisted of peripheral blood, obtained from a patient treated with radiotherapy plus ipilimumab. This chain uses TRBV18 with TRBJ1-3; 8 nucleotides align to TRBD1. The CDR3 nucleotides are TGTGCCAGCTCACCACAATACCGACCGACAGGGGAACGCTCTGGAAACACCATATATTTT. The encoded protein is CASSPQYRPTGERSGNTIYF. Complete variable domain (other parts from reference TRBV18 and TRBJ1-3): NAGVMQNPRHLVRRRGQEARLRCSPMKGHSHVYWYRQLPEEGLKFMVYLQKENIIDESGMPKERFSAEFPKEGPSILRIQQVVRGDSAAYFCASSPQYRPTGERSGNTIYFGEGSWLTVV.